The 27 T cell receptor beta chains below all came from one sample that was sequenced in a study of blood T cell repertoires in COVID-19. Using immunoSEQ multiplex PCR, the repertoire was profiled, and TCRdb retains in-frame clones only, with some absent. Of 430,000 or so clones listed, roughly 90% are singletons. Sequencing was carried out using PBMCs or T cells enriched from blood (not recorded which). These receptors originate from a woman between 40 and 55 years old who had recovered from COVID-19.

The chain carries TRBV6-5 and TRBJ1-1; tentative D call: TRBD1 (6 bases). V lost 1 base and J 3 bases, leaving 9 bases between the germline ends. This CDR3 comprises 14 residues. Germline V gives CDR1 MNHEY, CDR2 SVGAGI. This CDR3 reads CASSYYRVDTEAFF. The DNA for the CDR3 is TGTGCCAGCAGTTACTACAGGGTGGACACTGAAGCTTTCTTT.

The V gene is TRBV2, the J gene TRBJ1-1; D is unresolved. The CDR3 is made up of 14 amino acids. Trimming removed 1 base at V and 0 bases at J, with 6 bases between. Germline CDR1 and CDR2: SNHLY and FYNNEI. CDR3 in amino acids: CASSEVFMNTEAFF. The CDR3 DNA reads TGTGCCAGCAGTGAAGTTTTTATGAACACTGAAGCTTTCTTT.

The rearrangement joins TRBV19 to TRBJ2-2; D unresolved. Germline CDR1 reads LNHDA; CDR2 reads SQIVND (reference sequence). The length of the CDR3 is 13 residues. Trimming removed 7 bases from V and 6 bases from J, with 12 bases in between. CDR3 amino acids: CASKPLRAGELFF. CDR3 in DNA: TGTGCCAGTAAACCCCTCCGCGCCGGGGAGCTGTTTTTT.

The count of this clone is one. The gene calls are TRBV28 and TRBJ1-4, with D tentatively TRBD1 (6 bases). Germline CDR1 reads MDHEN; CDR2 reads SYDVKM. Trimming removed 5 bases from V and 5 bases from J, with 12 bases in between. The CDR3 runs 14 residues. CDR3 in amino acids: CASSTDRRNEKLFF. The CDR3 DNA sequence: TGTGCCAGCAGTACTGACAGGAGAAATGAAAAACTGTTTTTT.

The chain uses TRBV12-5 and TRBJ1-5; D gene uncertain. Trimming pared 0 bases from V and 6 bases from J, leaving 18 bases between. Per the germline V gene, CDR1 is LGHNT and CDR2 is FRNRAP. The CDR3 has 17 residues. The CDR3 DNA reads as TGTGCTAGTGGTTTGGTAATGTCCGGGGTTCTAAGTCAGCCCCAGCATTTT. Translated: CASGLVMSGVLSQPQHF.

The V and J genes are TRBV10-2 and TRBJ2-1; 10 bases agree with TRBD2. With V trimmed by 6 bases and J by 6 bases, 2 bases remained unmatched. CDR3 length equals 13 residues. Germline V gives CDR1 WSHSY, CDR2 SAAADI. The CDR3 region is CASRRLAGNEQFF. Written as DNA, the CDR3 is TGCGCCAGCAGGAGACTAGCGGGCAATGAGCAGTTCTTC.

The chain has TRBV18 and TRBJ2-1; D remains ambiguous. V lost 2 bases to trimming and J lost 8 bases, with 10 bases between them. The CDR3 contains 13 residues. Germline CDR1 KGHSH, CDR2 LQKENI. Here the CDR3 reads CASSPESSDEQFF. In DNA, the CDR3 is TGTGCCAGCTCACCAGAGTCTTCCGATGAGCAGTTCTTC.

The chain joins TRBV9 to TRBJ2-7; 14 bases align to TRBD2. Trimming took 3 bases from V and 1 from J; bases not matched to a gene: 9. Germline lookup yields CDR1 SGDLS and CDR2 YYNGEE. This CDR3 has 18 amino acids. CDR3 in amino acids: CASSAGTSGRGWSYEQYF. CDR3 in DNA: TGTGCCAGCAGCGCTGGGACTAGCGGGAGAGGGTGGTCCTACGAGCAGTACTTC.

The chain has TRBV7-9 and TRBJ1-2, with D perhaps matching TRBD1 (6 bases). V lost 6 bases to trimming and J lost 2 bases, with 13 bases between them. From germline, CDR1 is SEHNR and CDR2 FQNEAQ (reference sequence). The CDR3 consists of 14 residues. CDR3 sequence: CASRPGQNNYGYTF. In DNA form, the CDR3 reads TGTGCCAGCAGACCTGGACAGAACAACTATGGCTACACCTTC.

The chain couples TRBV4-3 to TRBJ2-2, with TRBD2 identical over 7 bases. V lost 0 bases, J lost 6 bases, and 4 bases stayed unmatched. The CDR3 runs to 15 residues. Germline-derived CDR1 and CDR2 are LGHNA and YSLEER. CDR3 nucleotide sequence: TGCGCCAGCAGCCAAGAGCCAGGGAGGGCCGGGGAGCTGTTTTTT. It specifies CASSQEPGRAGELFF.

This clone was observed a handful of times. This chain uses TRBV2 with TRBJ2-2; D is undetermined. In germline, CDR1 is SNHLY, CDR2 FYNNEI. The ends were cut back, 1 base at V and 4 bases at J, with 7 bases in the middle. This CDR3 contains 14 residues. CDR3 sequence: CASSEGAFTGELFF. CDR3 sequence (DNA): TGTGCCAGCAGTGAAGGAGCTTTCACCGGGGAGCTGTTTTTT.

The chain joins TRBV11-3 to TRBJ2-7, with 10 bases aligning to TRBD2. This CDR3 has 16 amino acids. Losses at the gene ends were 5 bases for V and 5 bases for J; bases not matched to a gene: 12. Germline CDR1 is SGHNT and CDR2 is YENEEA. CDR3 DNA sequence: TGTGCCAGCAGCCCCCCGGGACTAGCGCGAGACCACGAGCAGTACTTC. This codes for CASSPPGLARDHEQYF.

The chain is built from TRBV30 and TRBJ1-5, with D uncertain. The CDR3 length is 13 residues. Germline V gene sequence: CDR1 GTSNPN, CDR2 SVGIG (reference sequence). V lost 1 base and J lost 2, with 6 bases in between. Here the CDR3 DNA reads TGTGCCTGGAGTGACCAGGGCAATCAGCCCCAGCATTTT. It translates to CAWSDQGNQPQHF.

This clone was counted once. The gene calls are TRBV7-9 and TRBJ2-1; possible D gene TRBD1, 6 bases. Germline V gene sequence: CDR1 SEHNR, CDR2 FQNEAQ (reference sequence). The CDR3 runs 15 residues. V gave up 5 bases and J gave up 0 bases, with 11 bases separating them. The CDR3 nucleotides are TGTGCCAGCAGCCAGTACAGGGACTCCTACAATGAGCAGTTCTTC. This sequence encodes CASSQYRDSYNEQFF. Drawing the rest from reference TRBV7-9 and TRBJ2-1, the complete variable domain is DTGVSQNPRHKITKRGQNVTFRCDPISEHNRLYWYRQTLGQGPEFLTYFQNEAQLEKSRLLSDRFSAERPKGSFSTLEIQRTEQGDSAMYLCASSQYRDSYNEQFFGPGTRLTVL.

In the case of this clone: Other nucleotide sequences in the sample specify the same CDR3. V is TRBV19 and J is TRBJ1-2; 9 bases fit TRBD1. The CDR3 spans 14 residues. Germline V gene sequence: CDR1 LNHDA, CDR2 SQIVND (reference sequence). V lost 5 bases, J lost 5 bases, and 6 bases stayed unmatched. CDR3 amino acids: CASSRDRANYGYTF. CDR3 DNA: TGTGCCAGTAGTCGGGACAGGGCGAATTATGGCTACACCTTC. Filled out from reference TRBV19 and TRBJ1-2, the complete variable domain reads DGGITQSPKYLFRKEGQNVTLSCEQNLNHDAMYWYRQDPGQGLRLIYYSQIVNDFQKGDIAEGYSVSREKKESFPLTVTSAQKNPTAFYLCASSRDRANYGYTFGSGTRLTVV.

V and J are TRBV9 and TRBJ2-7; TRBD1 agrees at 7 bases. There are 16 residues in the CDR3. The V gene's germline CDR1 is SGDLS and CDR2 YYNGEE. The ends lost 2 bases at V and 2 bases at J; junction bases unmatched: 10. The CDR3 region is CASSVDFDRVPYEQYF. In nucleotides, the CDR3 is TGTGCCAGCAGCGTGGACTTCGACAGGGTTCCCTACGAGCAGTACTTC.

The rearrangement links TRBV27 to TRBJ2-7; TRBD2 agrees at 7 bases. The germline V gene has CDR1 MNHEY and CDR2 SMNVEV (reference sequence). The CDR3 contains 15 residues. After removal of 2 bases from V and 3 bases from J, the junction contained 7 bases not matched to a gene. DNA of the CDR3: TGTGCCAGCAGTTTAGCGGGAGCCCTTAACTACGAGCAGTACTTC. Encoded protein: CASSLAGALNYEQYF.

J is TRBJ1-1 and V is TRBV18, with 7 bases lining up with TRBD1. Germline V lookup: CDR1 KGHSH, CDR2 LQKENI. CDR3 length equals 16 residues. The V segment lost 3 bases and the J segment 4 bases; nucleotides outside the gene matches: 11. The CDR3 region is CASSPPGGVPGTEAFF. In DNA form, the CDR3 reads TGTGCCAGCTCACCGCCAGGGGGTGTCCCGGGCACTGAAGCTTTCTTT.

Note on this clone: The identical CDR3 is also encoded by other nucleotide sequences in the sample. CDR3 amino acids: CASRQTGNYGYTF. CDR3 nucleotides: TGTGCCAGCAGGCAAACAGGGAACTATGGCTACACCTTC. The V gene is TRBV12-3 or TRBV12-4, the J gene TRBJ1-2; D possibly corresponds to TRBD1 (6 bases). Trimming took off 6 bases at V and 2 bases at J, with 10 bases between the two ends. The CDR3 has 13 amino acids.

The chain couples TRBV10-3 to TRBJ1-1; possibly TRBD1 for D (6 bases). The CDR3 totals 14 residues. The germline CDR1 and CDR2 sequences are ENHRY and SYGVKD. The V end lost 6 bases, the J end lost 4 bases, and 15 bases lay between the germline ends. CDR3 DNA: TGTGCCATCAGGGTGCACGACAGGAGCACTGAAGCTTTCTTT. This codes for CAIRVHDRSTEAFF.

This chain uses TRBV7-9 with TRBJ2-7; D may be TRBD1 (5 bases). The CDR3 consists of 14 residues. V was pared by 1 base and J by 6 bases, with 13 bases between. Looked up from germline, CDR1 is SEHNR and CDR2 is FQNEAQ (reference sequence). The CDR3 DNA sequence: TGTGCCAGCAGCTTAGTTACAGGAACCTCCGAGCAGTACTTC. It translates to CASSLVTGTSEQYF.

This chain links TRBV2 with TRBJ2-1; 12 bases line up with TRBD2. The germline CDR1 and CDR2 sequences are SNHLY and FYNNEI. Losses at the gene ends were 7 bases for V and 10 bases for J; bases not matched to a gene: 14. CDR3 size: 16 residues. CDR3 in DNA: TGTGCCAGCATTAGGAGGAGGCTAGCGGGAGGGGGCGAGCAGTTCTTC. Translation: CASIRRRLAGGGEQFF.

The chain joins TRBV5-4 to TRBJ2-1, with TRBD2 matching over 8 bases. This CDR3 comprises 15 residues. Trimming removed 5 bases from V and 0 bases from J; junction bases left unmatched: 4. CDR1 SGHNT and CDR2 YYREEE come from the germline V gene (reference sequence). The CDR3, as DNA: TGTGCCAGCAGTCCGCGGGAGGACTCCTACAATGAGCAGTTCTTC. The encoded protein is CASSPREDSYNEQFF. Filled out from reference TRBV5-4 and TRBJ2-1, the complete variable domain reads ETGVTQSPTHLIKTRGQQVTLRCSSQSGHNTVSWYQQALGQGPQFIFQYYREEENGRGNFPPRFSGLQFPNYSSELNVNALELDDSALYLCASSPREDSYNEQFFGPGTRLTVL.

V is TRBV7-9 and J is TRBJ1-4; no firm D call. From germline, CDR1 is SEHNR and CDR2 FQNEAQ (reference sequence). V dropped 4 bases and J dropped 7 bases, with 13 bases sitting between them. The CDR3 totals 14 residues. CDR3 sequence (DNA): TGTGCCAGCAGCTGGATGGGGAGTAGTGAAAAACTGTTTTTT. This sequence encodes CASSWMGSSEKLFF.

This chain joins TRBV7-9 and TRBJ1-1; possible D gene TRBD1, 5 bases. Trimming took 5 bases from V and 5 from J, leaving 6 bases between them. Germline values: CDR1 SEHNR, CDR2 FQNEAQ (reference sequence). CDR3 length: 11 amino acids. The CDR3 coding sequence is TGTGCCAGCAGCGGGGGGACTGAAGCTTTCTTT. This codes for CASSGGTEAFF. Drawing the rest from reference TRBV7-9 and TRBJ1-1, the complete variable domain is DTGVSQNPRHKITKRGQNVTFRCDPISEHNRLYWYRQTLGQGPEFLTYFQNEAQLEKSRLLSDRFSAERPKGSFSTLEIQRTEQGDSAMYLCASSGGTEAFFGQGTRLTVV.

For this clone: This sample also contains other DNA sequences that code for the same CDR3. V gene TRBV7-2 combines with J gene TRBJ2-7, with TRBD2 as a possible D gene (5 bases). The CDR3 length is 12 residues. The V end lost 5 bases, the J end lost 0 bases, and 5 bases lay between the germline ends. Germline CDR1 SGHTA, CDR2 FQGNSA. Written as DNA, the CDR3 is TGTGCCAGCAGCGGGAGCTCCTACGAGCAGTACTTC. Amino acid sequence: CASSGSSYEQYF.

The chain recombines TRBV7-6 with TRBJ1-3; 9 bases map to TRBD1. The CDR3 is 14 amino acids. V gave up 5 bases and J gave up 8 bases; unmatched junction bases: 7. Germline CDR1 reads SGHVS; CDR2 reads FNYEAQ. DNA for the CDR3: TGTGCCAGCAGCCTAACAGGGGGCGCGGACACCATATATTTT. Protein: CASSLTGGADTIYF.